This TCR beta chain was obtained from a study of CD8+ T cells in alopecia areata (dated by TCRdb to the late 2010s). Turning to the overall study: Treated patients were enrolled in an open-label pilot trial of oral tofacitinib at 5 to 10 mg twice daily for moderate-to-severe alopecia areata. Patients received tofacitinib for 6 to 18 months and were then followed off drug for 6 months to check for delayed response and recurrence. In treated patients, disease severity was measured using the SALT score, which gives the percentage of scalp surface area affected. The study used high-throughput TCRbeta sequencing to examine T cell clonal expansion in alopecia areata, in both the C3H/HeJ mouse model and human patients. In humans, TCRbeta sequencing was performed on scalp tissue and on sorted CD4+ and CD8+ peripheral blood T cells from healthy controls and from patients with patchy or totalis/universalis alopecia areata. Biopsies were taken from tofacitinib-treated patients at baseline and again at 4 and 24 weeks into treatment, and several of those patients also had a later scalp biopsy. Scalp clonality was compared among normal scalp (n=4), patchy alopecia areata scalp (n=8), and alopecia totalis/universalis scalp (n=8). RNA was extracted with the PAXgene miRNA kit for fixed scalp, the miRNeasy kit for PBMCs, and the RNeasy kit for mouse skin. Amplification of TCRbeta CDR3 regions was done by immunoSEQ multiplex PCR using 35 Vbeta forward primers and 13 Jbeta reverse primers. Points the paper makes about the study in general: Unlike mouse skin, which is dominated by gammadelta T cells, normal human skin has resident alphabeta T cells that are also sequenced, and this complicates analysis of the scalp TCR repertoire. With tofacitinib, both scalp clonality and the number of expanded CD8+ clones among the top 100 scalp clones went down significantly. Many expanded lesional clones persisted in scalp and blood during tofacitinib treatment, which may partly explain relapse after stopping treatment. Compared with mice, TCR sequences shared between patients were less clear, possibly partly because of HLA diversity across the patient population. Because the treated cohort was small and had only one nonresponder, larger studies are needed to examine links between baseline CD8+ expansion and response. Compared with normal scalp, lesional scalp had higher clonality and more expanded CD8+ clones, particularly in alopecia totalis/universalis, a pattern that suggests antigenic drive.

The CDR3 measures 15 amino acids from cysteine to phenylalanine. Left in the record is the CDR3 DNA by itself, 45 bases read in frame from the first base. According to the germline V gene, CDR1 reads SQVTM and CDR2 reads ANQGSEA. This clone turned up a few times. This receptor's antigen is unknown. Sequence at one end of the junction differs from germline and may be a read error. The library was built by means of the immunoSEQ multiplex PCR assay. For TCR sequencing, RNA was extracted from every sample and reverse transcribed into cDNA to serve as template. First-strand cDNA was synthesized with SuperScript III using a 2:1 mix of oligo-dT and random hexamers. A synthetic immune receptor repertoire was used to assess amplification bias, and residual bias was removed computationally. The study's own analysis went as follows. Raw reads were preprocessed for error removal, and CDR3 was defined according to IMGT conventions as running from the conserved cysteine to phenylalanine. Clonality was computed as 1 minus the Shannon entropy, with the entropy normalized by log2 of the number of productive unique TCRs. Whether scalp clones were CD4 or CD8 was inferred by matching scalp TCRbeta sequences against CD4 and CD8 repertoires sorted from blood. The source is immuneACCESS, and TCRdb retained only in-frame sequences with V and J called. Part of the clones is not carried over; for the studies checked, unresolved V genes explain less than half of this, and the remainder is unexplained. Clone size and the V and J calls come from that table; the DNA yielded D and trimming. The sample table holds more than 90,000 clones, of which 58% were seen once. The ten largest clones capture about 31% of the sample.

The time point label, read with the paper, signifies: more than 3 weeks on oral tofacitinib. In light of the paper, this sample's treatment or condition label describes: oral pan-JAK inhibitor, 5-10 mg twice daily. Lesional scalp punch biopsies and peripheral blood were obtained from alopecia areata patients. After PBMCs were isolated by density centrifugation and stained for CD3, CD4 and CD8, a FACSAria was used to sort CD4+ and CD8+ T cells. The chain uses TRBV29-1 and TRBJ1-2, with 7 middle bases fitting TRBD1. The receptor comes from a human donor with alopecia areata. Sequenced material: CD8+ T cells sorted from blood, taken at week 4, from a patient treated with tofacitinib. The DNA is as follows: TGCAGCGTGGAAGAAGACAGGGAAGGGAACTATGGCTACACCTTC. It codes for CSVEEDREGNYGYTF.